The 18 T cell receptor beta chains in this list originate from one sample, sequenced in a study of PD-1 blockade in mismatch repair-deficient tumors. The protocol was immunoSEQ multiplex PCR, while the TCRdb copy is restricted to in-frame clones and leaves out a portion. The sample lists under 95,000 clones, 70% to 90% occurring once. The sequencing used peripheral blood, collected 44 weeks after starting pembrolizumab. These receptors were taken from an adult with mismatch repair-deficient cancer.

This chain joins TRBV5-4 and TRBJ1-5; D perhaps matches TRBD1 (5 bases). V was pared by 2 bases and J by 11 bases, with 26 bases between. CDR1 is SGHNT and CDR2 is YYREEE in the germline V gene (reference sequence). The CDR3 contains 17 residues. The DNA of the CDR3 is TGTGCCAGCAGCTTCCGACAGCCGCAAAGGTCCATAAGGGCCCAGCATTTT. It is translated as CASSFRQPQRSIRAQHF.

CDR3 amino acids: CASSIHRGINTGELFF. The CDR3 DNA reads TGTGCCAGCAGCATCCACAGGGGGATTAACACCGGGGAGCTGTTTTTT. The chain uses TRBV7-9 and TRBJ2-2; TRBD1 matches 8 bases. Germline CDR1 is SEHNR and CDR2 is FQNEAQ (reference sequence). The J segment lost 2 bases and the V segment lost 5 bases, leaving 7 bases of the junction unmatched. The CDR3 sequence is 16 residues long.

The chain links TRBV28 to TRBJ2-6; D may be TRBD1 (5 bases). V dropped 2 bases and J dropped 1 base, with 12 bases sitting between them. The CDR3 is 17 residues long. Germline V gene sequence: CDR1 MDHEN, CDR2 SYDVKM. The CDR3: CASSLVPGKSGANVLTF. CDR3 nucleotide sequence: TGTGCCAGCAGTTTAGTGCCAGGGAAATCTGGGGCCAACGTCCTGACTTTC.

The CDR3 coding sequence is TGTGCCAGCAGCCAAACACAGACTAGCGGATCCTACGAGCAGTACTTC. Translated: CASSQTQTSGSYEQYF. V usage is TRBV4-2 and J usage is TRBJ2-5, with 9 bases aligning to TRBD2. The last part of the DNA fits TRBJ2-7 better; the J call may be wrong. The CDR3 runs to 16 residues. Germline V CDR1 and CDR2: LGHNA, YNFKEQ.

This sequence joins TRBV27 and TRBJ2-6, with D possibly matching TRBD1 (5 bases). Trimming removed 6 bases from V and 0 bases from J, with 9 bases in between. This CDR3 contains 15 residues. Germline CDR1 is MNHEY and CDR2 is SMNVEV (reference sequence). The CDR3 DNA is TGTGCCAGCAGACAGGTCCGCTCTGGGGCCAACGTCCTGACTTTC. Protein: CASRQVRSGANVLTF.

This sequence joins TRBV29-1 and TRBJ2-2; 10 positions agree with TRBD1. Losses at the gene ends were 3 bases for V and 1 base for J; bases not matched to a gene: 5. This CDR3 has 16 residues. Per germline, CDR1 SQVTM and CDR2 ANQGSEA. The CDR3 DNA sequence: TGCAGCGTTGATACGGGACAGGGGAGGAACACCGGGGAGCTGTTTTTT. This gives the protein CSVDTGQGRNTGELFF.

This clone has just a few counts. The V call is TRBV11-2, the J call TRBJ2-7; 8 bases are shared with TRBD2. This CDR3 comprises 15 residues. Germline V lookup: CDR1 SGHAT, CDR2 FQNNGV. V lost 0 bases and J lost 5; bases outside the gene matches: 6. The CDR3 sequence is CASSLDGTRVHEQYF. The CDR3 region has the DNA TGTGCCAGCAGCTTAGACGGGACTAGGGTCCACGAGCAGTACTTC. The variable domain in full, completed from reference TRBV11-2 and TRBJ2-7, reads EAGVAQSPRYKIIEKRQSVAFWCNPISGHATLYWYQQILGQGPKLLIQFQNNGVVDDSQLPKDRFSAERLKGVDSTLKIQPAKLEDSAVYLCASSLDGTRVHEQYFGPGTRLTVT.

This chain connects TRBV6-6 to TRBJ2-1, with TRBD2 matching 7 bases. Germline V lookup: CDR1 MNHNY, CDR2 SVGAGI (reference sequence). The trim removed 5 bases at V and 5 bases at J, leaving 3 bases unmatched. The CDR3 consists of 13 residues. The chain's CDR3 is CASSGGRDNEQFF. The CDR3 nucleotides are TGTGCCAGCAGTGGTGGGAGGGACAATGAGCAGTTCTTC.

This chain links TRBV7-9 with TRBJ1-1; no firm D call. There are 15 residues in the CDR3. Germline CDR1 and CDR2: SEHNR and FQNEAQ (reference sequence). Trimming left V 0 bases short and J 1 base short, with 9 bases between. CDR3 in DNA: TGTGCCAGCAGCTTAGCCCCCACAGCGAACACTGAAGCTTTCTTT. Translated, it gives CASSLAPTANTEAFF.

This rearrangement joins TRBV29-1 to TRBJ1-2, with 9 positions matching TRBD1. V trimming: 7 bases; J trimming: 6 bases; junction bases outside the gene matches: 9. In germline, CDR1 is SQVTM, CDR2 ANQGSEA. The CDR3 is made up of 13 amino acids. The DNA of the CDR3 is TGCAGCGCCGATACGGGACAGGGCAATGGCTACACCTTC. Protein product: CSADTGQGNGYTF.

The chain combines TRBV7-9 with TRBJ2-3, with D tentatively TRBD2 (7 bases). Germline CDR1 reads SEHNR; CDR2 reads FQNEAQ (reference sequence). The CDR3 runs to 16 residues. V shed 4 bases and J shed 2 bases, with 16 bases lying between them. CDR3 residues: CASSYISGGSTDTQYF. In DNA, the CDR3 is TGTGCCAGCAGCTACATTTCGGGGGGCTCCACAGATACGCAGTATTTT.

V and J are TRBV7-2 and TRBJ1-2, with D tentatively TRBD1 (6 bases). The length of the CDR3 is 13 residues. With 1 base removed from V and 7 bases from J, the gap between germline ends came to 10 bases. Germline V gene data show CDR1 as SGHTA and CDR2 as FQGNSA. The CDR3 DNA is TGTGCCAGCAGCTTAGGAGGGGGAGTTGGCTACACCTTC. It is translated as CASSLGGGVGYTF.

This clone was counted a few times. J is TRBJ1-2 and V is TRBV27; TRBD1 is a possible D gene (5 bases). The CDR3 length is 14 residues. Trimming removed 2 bases at V and 3 bases at J, with 10 bases between. CDR1 and CDR2 (germline): MNHEY, SMNVEV (reference sequence). In DNA form, the CDR3 reads TGTGCCAGCAGTTTAAAGGCAGGGTACTATGGCTACACCTTC. Amino acid sequence: CASSLKAGYYGYTF.

This chain uses TRBV21-1 with TRBJ2-1; no check of the table's D call, TRBD2, against the DNA was made. TRBV21-1 is shown as a pseudogene. CDR3 size: 18 residues. CDR3: CASSKEPRDSGSYYEQFF. In DNA, the CDR3 is TGTGCCAGCAGCAAAGAACCTCGGGATAGCGGGAGTTACTATGAGCAGTTCTTC.

The chain is built from TRBV30 and TRBJ1-2, with TRBD1 as a possible D gene (5 bases). V lost 2 bases, J lost 7 bases, and 14 bases lay in between. The CDR3 extends over 13 amino acids. Germline values: CDR1 GTSNPN, CDR2 SVGIG (reference sequence). The CDR3 region has the DNA TGTGCCTGGAGTTTAAAAGGGGTCTTTGGCTACACCTTC. Protein: CAWSLKGVFGYTF.

This chain uses TRBV11-3 with TRBJ2-2; no clear D gene. The V and J ends lost 2 bases and 3 bases respectively, with 7 bases between them. The CDR3 loop spans 14 amino acids. CDR1 and CDR2 from the germline V gene are SGHNT and YENEEA. The CDR3 sequence: CASSLFTDTGELFF. The DNA for the CDR3 is TGTGCCAGCAGCTTATTCACGGACACCGGGGAGCTGTTTTTT. Full variable domain (outside the CDR3, taken from reference TRBV11-3 and TRBJ2-2): EAGVVQSPRYKIIEKKQPVAFWCNPISGHNTLYWYLQNLGQGPELLIRYENEEAVDDSQLPKDRFSAERLKGVDSTLKIQPAELGDSAVYLCASSLFTDTGELFFGEGSRLTVL.

This clone was observed a few times. The chain combines TRBV10-3 with TRBJ1-2; D is unclear. This CDR3 spans 13 amino acids. Germline CDR1 is ENHRY and CDR2 is SYGVKD. Trimming took off 3 bases at V and 2 bases at J, with 7 bases between the two ends. The CDR3 reads CAISDRPNYGYTF. Here the CDR3 DNA reads TGTGCCATCAGTGATAGGCCCAACTATGGCTACACCTTC.

The rearrangement uses TRBV30 and TRBJ1-3; D call uncertain. The germline CDR1 and CDR2 sequences are GTSNPN and SVGIG (reference sequence). Trimming shortened V by 3 bases and J by 4 bases, and 13 bases separated the two germline ends. There are 14 residues in the CDR3. CDR3 in amino acids: CAWRGKSVGNTIYF. The CDR3 coding sequence is TGTGCCTGGAGGGGGAAGTCGGTCGGAAACACCATATATTTT.